The clone carrying this T cell receptor beta chain was seen only a few times. TCRdb re-called the RT-PCR reads with MiXCR, one entry per CDR3 protein. The sample has 410,000 or so distinct CDR3 sequences, roughly 17% seen once. The CDR3 is 13 residues long. V was clipped by 5 bases and J by 6 bases; unmatched bases: 5. Germline loops: CDR1 DFQATT, CDR2 SNEGSKA (reference sequence). These data originate in a study of patients and donors after allogeneic stem cell transplantation. The gene calls are TRBV20-1 and TRBJ2-1; 9 bases agree with TRBD2. Sequenced sample: blood, either unsorted or a sorted T cell fraction (not recorded which). The TCR was taken from a human donor who was either an allogeneic HSCT recipient or a stem cell or donor lymphocyte infusion donor (not recorded which). It is not recorded whose cells these are; they may come from a transplant donor. This CDR3 is CSAGGTSRNEQFF. The CDR3, as DNA: TGCAGTGCTGGGGGGACTAGCCGCAATGAGCAGTTCTTC.